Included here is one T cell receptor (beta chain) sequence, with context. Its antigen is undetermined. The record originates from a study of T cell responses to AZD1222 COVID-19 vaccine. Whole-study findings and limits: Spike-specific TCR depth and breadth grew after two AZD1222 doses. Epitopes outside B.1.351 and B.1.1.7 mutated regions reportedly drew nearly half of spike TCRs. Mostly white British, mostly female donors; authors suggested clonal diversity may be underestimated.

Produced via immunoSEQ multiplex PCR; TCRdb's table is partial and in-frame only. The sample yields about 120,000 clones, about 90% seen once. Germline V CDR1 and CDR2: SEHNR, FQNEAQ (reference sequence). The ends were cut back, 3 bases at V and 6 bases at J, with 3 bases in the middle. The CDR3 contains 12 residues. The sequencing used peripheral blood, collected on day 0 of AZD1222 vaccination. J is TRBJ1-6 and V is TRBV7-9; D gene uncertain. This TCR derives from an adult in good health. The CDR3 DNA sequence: TGTGCCAGCAGCTTCCCTAATTCACCCCTCCACTTT. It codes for CASSFPNSPLHF.